A selection of T cell receptor beta chains follows, all from one sample in a study of blood T cell repertoires in COVID-19. The table came from immunoSEQ multiplex PCR; TCRdb's copy has only in-frame clones and leaves some out. The table shows hundreds of thousands of clones, with 80% to 90% occurring only once. The sample taken for sequencing was PBMCs or T cells enriched from blood (not recorded which). The receptors were gathered from a woman between 18 and 29 years old who had recovered from COVID-19. Each CDR3 is given without its conserved first and last residue. Each record gives: CDR3 protein, clone size, V gene. Rows give clone size only sometimes, using once, few, many, or a class for an expanded clone.

ASSRGGGGETTDTQY,.,TRBV21-1
ASRSSGGAADTQY,.,TRBV5-1
ASSQGGGAGGYT,.,TRBV3-1/TRBV3-2
ASSLGAARDGYT,.,TRBV5-1
ASSRQQVSTGELF,.,TRBV3-1/TRBV3-2
ASSYSRRGNSYEQY,.,TRBV6-2/TRBV6-3
ASAQRGLAEAF,.,TRBV12-5
ASSFRGIGMNTEAF,.,TRBV5-1
ASSQEQGRGTEAF,.,TRBV4-1
ASSARRGDTQY,.,TRBV19
ASSITGTSGGVSQETQY,.,TRBV11-3
ASSFSSEDTQY,.,TRBV7-2
ASSIQVSYEQY,.,TRBV28
ASLVARGGETQY,.,TRBV2
ASSPDRDQPQH,few,TRBV18
ASSLVPGQGGAKNIQY,.,TRBV28